This TCR beta chain was sequenced for a study of cytomegalovirus exposure and HLA in healthy donors. Study at large: The approximately 700 first-cohort repertoires shared a platform with the 120 or so validation repertoires, as reported in a later analysis.

As to this clone: Its target is not known.

Sequencing was performed with immunoSEQ multiplex PCR; in TCRdb, only in-frame clones are kept and a portion is missing. Altogether 110,000 to 150,000 clones are present, over 90% being singletons, with the ten largest covering 1.5% to 2%. The V and J ends lost 0 bases and 2 bases, in that order; junction bases with no gene match: 2. Germline CDR1 SGDLS, CDR2 YYNGEE. There are 16 residues in the CDR3. Study conclusions and caveats: Reported results showed that the classifier diagnosed cytomegalovirus status with high specificity and sensitivity. It was confirmed in vitro that three of the CMV-associated chains were specific for CMV antigens. Associated with cytomegalovirus, according to the listing, were 150 to 200 TCR beta chains.

The sample consisted of PBMCs. V gene TRBV9 combines with J gene TRBJ2-3; TRBD2 matches at 11 bases. This sequence originates from a man between 18 and 29 years old in good health and CMV-seropositive. Here the CDR3 reads CASSVVAGGPTDTQYF. CDR3 nucleotide sequence: TGTGCCAGCAGCGTAGTAGCGGGAGGGCCCACAGATACGCAGTATTTT.